This passage covers 23 T cell receptor beta chains from one sample sequenced in a study of blood T cell repertoires in COVID-19. TCRdb's table, derived via immunoSEQ multiplex PCR, lists solely in-frame clones and lacks some. The repertoire consists of about 270,000 clones, with about nine tenths occurring once and the leading ten covering approximately 2.4%. Material: PBMCs or T cells enriched from blood (not recorded which). These receptors all stem from a woman in her 40s with acute COVID-19.

The rearrangement joins TRBV6-5 to TRBJ1-6; 7 nucleotides match TRBD1. Germline CDR1 MNHEY, CDR2 SVGAGI. This CDR3 spans 15 amino acids. The junction had 9 bases not matched to a gene; V was cut back by 8 bases and J by 5 bases. The CDR3 loop reads CASVQGQINNSPLHF. CDR3 nucleotides: TGTGCCAGCGTACAGGGACAGATAAATAATTCACCCCTCCACTTT.

This chain links TRBV5-4 with TRBJ2-2; D may be TRBD2 (7 bases). Per germline, CDR1 SGHNT and CDR2 YYREEE (reference sequence). Trimming stripped 1 base from V and 5 bases from J, with 12 bases between. The CDR3 runs to 15 residues. This chain's CDR3 is CASSLRAGHTGELFF. The CDR3 DNA is TGTGCCAGCAGCTTGCGAGCGGGACATACCGGGGAGCTGTTTTTT.

The gene calls are TRBV5-3 and TRBJ2-1; D is undetermined. TRBV5-3 is an ORF; its function is uncertain. The CDR3 is 12 residues long. V lost 6 bases, J lost 5 bases, and 9 bases lay in between. The CDR3 bases are TGTGCCAGAATTTCCTCTGACAATGAGCAGTTCTTC. Translating gives CARISSDNEQFF.

The rearrangement joins TRBV7-8 to TRBJ2-5; 8 bases fit TRBD1. Germline V gene sequence: CDR1 SGHVS, CDR2 FQNEAQ. This CDR3 has 16 residues. Unmatched junction bases numbered 9, after V lost 5 bases and J lost 1 base. DNA of the CDR3: TGTGCCAGCAGCCGAGGCATGGGACAGGTCCAAGAGACCCAGTACTTC. This translates into CASSRGMGQVQETQYF.

This chain joins TRBV7-9 and TRBJ2-5; perhaps TRBD1 as D (5 bases). The CDR3 has 13 residues. Germline CDR1 SEHNR, CDR2 FQNEAQ (reference sequence). V lost 4 bases, J lost 5 bases, and 11 bases lay in between. The CDR3 loop is CASSWGGWETQYF. In nucleotides, the CDR3 is TGTGCCAGCAGCTGGGGCGGTTGGGAGACCCAGTACTTC.

The rearrangement uses TRBV28 and TRBJ2-7, with a weak D call TRBD1 (6 bases). This CDR3 has 15 amino acids. Looked up from germline, CDR1 is MDHEN and CDR2 is SYDVKM. Between the trimmed V and J ends, which lost 3 bases and 5 bases, there was a span of 17 bases. The CDR3 nucleotides read TGTGCCAGCAGTTTTCTCAGGGACAAGGCCGACGAGCAGTACTTC. Amino acids: CASSFLRDKADEQYF.

The rearrangement links TRBV27 to TRBJ2-1, with TRBD1 as a possible D gene (5 bases). Germline lookup yields CDR1 MNHEY and CDR2 SMNVEV (reference sequence). The germline V and J ends were trimmed by 2 bases and 9 bases, with 14 bases remaining between them. This CDR3 is built from 14 residues. CDR3 loop: CASSLNAGRSEQFF. DNA of the CDR3: TGTGCCAGCAGTTTAAATGCAGGGCGGAGTGAGCAGTTCTTC.

The V gene is TRBV5-4, the J gene TRBJ1-2, with 8 bases identical to TRBD1. V was pared by 3 bases and J by 3 bases, with 7 bases of the junction left unmatched. There are 15 residues in the CDR3. Germline V gene sequence: CDR1 SGHNT, CDR2 YYREEE (reference sequence). The CDR3 DNA follows: TGTGCCAGCAGCTACCCGGGACAGGAGGACTATGGCTACACCTTC. The encoded protein is CASSYPGQEDYGYTF.

The chain has TRBV12-3 or TRBV12-4 and TRBJ2-1; 7 positions match TRBD1. The CDR3 runs 13 residues. J lost 11 bases, V lost 1 base, and 5 bases had no gene match. This chain's CDR3 is CASSLGQGLQQFF. CDR3 coding DNA: TGTGCCAGCAGTTTAGGACAGGGTCTTCAGCAGTTCTTC.

This clone was recorded once. The CDR3 bases are TGTGCCAGCAGTACCAGCCTGGGAGGTTACGAGCAGTACTTC. This encodes CASSTSLGGYEQYF. The chain couples TRBV6-5 to TRBJ2-7; tentative D call: TRBD2 (6 bases). V gave up 5 bases and J gave up 4 bases, with 15 bases separating them. The V gene's germline CDR1 is MNHEY and CDR2 SVGAGI. CDR3 length: 14 amino acids.

This chain links TRBV4-2 with TRBJ1-1; D may be TRBD1 (6 bases). V gave up 4 bases and J gave up 4 bases, with 13 bases separating them. CDR3 length: 14 amino acids. Germline values: CDR1 LGHNA, CDR2 YNFKEQ. The CDR3 DNA sequence: TGTGCCAGCAGCCCTAACGGACAGACCACTGAAGCTTTCTTT. This codes for CASSPNGQTTEAFF.

V and J are TRBV5-4 and TRBJ1-6, with a tentative D call TRBD1 (6 bases). The germline V and J ends were trimmed by 2 bases and 0 bases, with 15 bases remaining between them. The CDR3 consists of 18 residues. Germline CDR1 is SGHNT and CDR2 is YYREEE (reference sequence). CDR3 residues: CASSFGGPRSSYNSPLHF. The CDR3 bases are TGTGCCAGCAGCTTTGGGGGCCCTAGGAGCTCCTATAATTCACCCCTCCACTTT.

For the CDR3, the DNA is TGTGCCAGCAGCGTCCTCTCCGGGACAGGGGATGGCTACACCTTC. This sequence encodes CASSVLSGTGDGYTF. V usage is TRBV7-9 and J usage is TRBJ1-2; 10 bases align to TRBD1. CDR3 size: 15 residues. Germline CDR1 SEHNR, CDR2 FQNEAQ (reference sequence). Trimming took 5 bases from V and 6 from J; bases not matched to a gene: 9.

This chain links TRBV7-9 with TRBJ2-7, with 12 bases that match TRBD2. Germline V gene data show CDR1 as SEHNR and CDR2 as FQNEAQ (reference sequence). This CDR3 spans 15 amino acids. V was pared by 4 bases and J by 5 bases, with 6 bases of the junction left unmatched. CDR3 in DNA: TGTGCCAGCAGCTCCCTAGCGGGAGGGCAAGACGAGCAGTACTTC. Protein product: CASSSLAGGQDEQYF.

The chain links TRBV19 to TRBJ1-5; a possible D gene is TRBD1 (6 bases). This CDR3 is built from 15 residues. Trimming stripped 7 bases from V and 0 bases from J, with 13 bases between. Germline V gives CDR1 LNHDA, CDR2 SQIVND (reference sequence). Here the CDR3 reads CASTTGQNSNQPQHF. Here the CDR3 DNA reads TGTGCCAGTACCACCGGACAGAATAGCAATCAGCCCCAGCATTTT.

This chain connects TRBV18 to TRBJ1-6, with 12 bases identical to TRBD1. Germline V gene sequence: CDR1 KGHSH, CDR2 LQKENI. The CDR3 contains 15 residues. J was trimmed by 7 bases and V by 5 bases; bases with no gene match: 3. The CDR3 coding sequence is TGTGCCAGCTCATCGGGGACAGGGGGCAATTCACCCCTCCACTTT. Translating gives CASSSGTGGNSPLHF.

This sequence joins TRBV30 and TRBJ1-3; maybe TRBD1 (5 bases). V was shortened by 2 bases and J by 0 bases, with 8 bases between the two germline ends. CDR3 length equals 14 residues. CDR1 and CDR2 from the germline V gene are GTSNPN and SVGIG (reference sequence). CDR3 bases: TGTGCCTGGAGTCAGGGCGCCTCTGGAAACACCATATATTTT. Its protein is CAWSQGASGNTIYF.

The chain recombines TRBV2 with TRBJ1-5, with 7 bases that match TRBD1. The CDR3 sequence is 15 residues long. The J segment lost 4 bases and the V segment lost 4 bases, leaving 7 bases of the junction unmatched. Germline values: CDR1 SNHLY, CDR2 FYNNEI. CDR3 region: CASSAQGDKNQPQHF. CDR3 DNA sequence: TGTGCCAGCAGTGCCCAGGGGGACAAAAATCAGCCCCAGCATTTT.

The chain couples TRBV19 to TRBJ1-1; TRBD1 matches 7 bases. V lost 3 bases and J lost 1; bases outside the gene matches: 5. This CDR3 spans 15 amino acids. The V gene's germline CDR1 is LNHDA and CDR2 SQIVND (reference sequence). CDR3 protein: CASSISGTANTEAFF. The CDR3 DNA reads as TGTGCCAGTAGTATCTCCGGGACAGCGAACACTGAAGCTTTCTTT.

This chain uses TRBV7-9 with TRBJ1-5; a possible D gene is TRBD1 (5 bases). Germline values: CDR1 SEHNR, CDR2 FQNEAQ (reference sequence). The CDR3 loop spans 14 amino acids. With 5 bases removed from V and 5 bases from J, the gap between germline ends came to 13 bases. The CDR3 loop reads CASSPAGQDQPQHF. The CDR3 DNA reads as TGTGCCAGCAGCCCCGCGGGGCAAGATCAGCCCCAGCATTTT. Together with reference TRBV7-9 and TRBJ1-5, the CDR3 gives the full variable domain: DTGVSQNPRHKITKRGQNVTFRCDPISEHNRLYWYRQTLGQGPEFLTYFQNEAQLEKSRLLSDRFSAERPKGSFSTLEIQRTEQGDSAMYLCASSPAGQDQPQHFGDGTRLSIL.

V is TRBV4-2 and J is TRBJ1-6; the match to TRBD1 covers 8 bases. The V segment lost 0 bases and the J segment 7 bases; nucleotides outside the gene matches: 5. Germline values: CDR1 LGHNA, CDR2 YNFKEQ. The CDR3 is 16 residues long. Written as DNA, the CDR3 is TGTGCCAGCAGCCAAGAAGGAACAGGGGGAAATTCACCCCTCCACTTT. It codes for CASSQEGTGGNSPLHF.

This clone appeared once. The rearrangement links TRBV30 to TRBJ2-1; 9 bases fit TRBD2. The CDR3 length is 15 residues. Unmatched junction bases numbered 7, after V lost 0 bases and J lost 7 bases. Per the germline V gene, CDR1 is GTSNPN and CDR2 is SVGIG (reference sequence). CDR3 amino acids: CAWSVALAGRNEQFF. Here the CDR3 DNA reads TGTGCCTGGAGTGTGGCCCTAGCGGGGCGAAATGAGCAGTTCTTC.

The V call is TRBV6-1, the J call TRBJ1-4; the D gene is possibly TRBD1 (5 bases). This CDR3 region has 19 residues. The ends were cut back, 1 base at V and 0 bases at J, with 18 bases in the middle. Germline V gene data show CDR1 as MNHNS and CDR2 as SASEGT. The CDR3 here is CASSEDALVGAATNEKLFF. CDR3 bases: TGTGCCAGCAGTGAAGATGCCTTGGTAGGGGCCGCAACTAATGAAAAACTGTTTTTT.